This TCR beta chain was observed in a study of blood T cell repertoires in COVID-19 (TCRdb year 2020). A note on the overall study: Collaborator samples came from the United States, Italy and Spain and covered acute and convalescent phases of COVID-19. The prospective study material was composed of cDNA or gDNA derived from T cells, B-cell-depleted T cells, or PBMCs. Subjects who had been exposed to COVID-19, were actively infected with it, or had recovered from it provided the deeply sampled blood TCRbeta repertoires that made up the dataset. The repertoires were released in a freely available public database intended as a resource for research on the immune response to SARS-CoV-2. The samples were drawn from the first 160 participants of the ongoing ImmuneRACE study and from 1,254 subjects provided by 6 global collaborators. The sample metadata nearly always contained a de-identified subject ID, COVID-19 status, age in years and sex. Where HLA class I and class II types were available, the types were taken from metadata supplied by the sample provider, not from assay-based typing.

Broader findings and caveats from the paper: The amount of clinical and demographic metadata varied by source and participant and was provided uncurated.

The collaborating institutions used their own protocols to collect whole blood in K2EDTA tubes. For TCRbeta analysis, collaborators shipped samples in one of three forms: frozen whole blood, isolated PBMCs, or DNA extracted from either of those sample types. At the junction V is shortened by 8 bases and J by 5 bases; bases outside the gene matches: 5. The CDR3 contains 14 residues, cysteine and phenylalanine counted. Just CDR3 DNA is preserved here, 42 bases in frame from base 1. For CDR1 and CDR2, the germline V gene lists SNHLY and FYNNEI. The immunoSEQ Assay, a bias-controlled multiplex PCR, was used to amplify TCRbeta CDR3 regions from genomic DNA. The authors processed their data as follows. Nucleated cell counts per sample were estimated from amplification of reference gene primers within the assay. Sequence reads were collapsed and filtered to measure the absolute abundance of every unique TCRbeta CDR3 rearrangement. For each sample, productive Simpson clonality was calculated by taking the square root of Simpson's diversity index across productive rearrangements. Held by TCRdb, this immuneACCESS table contains in-frame sequences only and omits some clones. Under half of the omission traces to an unresolved V gene where checked; the cause of the rest is unknown. That table furnishes V, J and clone size, whereas the DNA furnished D and trimming. This sample lists 180,000 or so clones; approximately 83% were detected once. The top ten constitute approximately 8% of the sample.

As for this clone: This clone's antigen is unknown. Base qualities are not at hand, and no much larger clone is one base apart.

The chain was built from TRBV2 and TRBJ1-6, and TRBD1 matches 8 of the central bases. This sequence originates from a man in his fifties or sixties with acute or convalescent COVID-19. Sequenced: peripheral blood. The CDR3 reads CASGETGDNSPLHF. In nucleotide form, the sequence is TGTGCCAGCGGGGAGACAGGGGATAATTCACCCCTCCACTTT.